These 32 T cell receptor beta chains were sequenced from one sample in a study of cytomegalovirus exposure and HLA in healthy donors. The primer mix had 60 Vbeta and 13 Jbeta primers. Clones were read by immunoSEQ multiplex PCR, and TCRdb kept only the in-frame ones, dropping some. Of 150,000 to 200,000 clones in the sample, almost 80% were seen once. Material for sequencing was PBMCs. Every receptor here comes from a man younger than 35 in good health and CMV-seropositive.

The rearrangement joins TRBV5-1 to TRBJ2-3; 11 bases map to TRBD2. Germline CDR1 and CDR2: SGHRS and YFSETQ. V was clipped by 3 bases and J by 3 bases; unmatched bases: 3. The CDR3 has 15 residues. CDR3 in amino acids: CASSSTSGRTDTQYF. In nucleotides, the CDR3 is TGCGCCAGCAGCTCCACTAGCGGGAGAACAGATACGCAGTATTTT.

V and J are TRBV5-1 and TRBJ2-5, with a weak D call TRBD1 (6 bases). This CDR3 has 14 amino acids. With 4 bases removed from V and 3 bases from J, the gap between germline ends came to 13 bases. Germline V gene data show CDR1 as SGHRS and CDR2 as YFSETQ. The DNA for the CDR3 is TGCGCCAGCAGCCCACTGGACAGAGAAGAGACCCAGTACTTC. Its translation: CASSPLDREETQYF.

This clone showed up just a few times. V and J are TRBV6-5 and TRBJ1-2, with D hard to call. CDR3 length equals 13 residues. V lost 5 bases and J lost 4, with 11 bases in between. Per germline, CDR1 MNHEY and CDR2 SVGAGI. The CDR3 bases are TGTGCCAGCAGTCAAACCGACATCTATGGCTACACCTTC. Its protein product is CASSQTDIYGYTF.

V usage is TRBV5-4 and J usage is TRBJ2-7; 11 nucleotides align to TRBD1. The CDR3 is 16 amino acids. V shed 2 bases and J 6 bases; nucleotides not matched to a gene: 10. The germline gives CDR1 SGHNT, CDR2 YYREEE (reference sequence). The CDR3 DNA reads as TGTGCCAGCAGCTTCGGTCAGGACAGGGGGCGCGCCGAGCAGTACTTC. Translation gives CASSFGQDRGRAEQYF.

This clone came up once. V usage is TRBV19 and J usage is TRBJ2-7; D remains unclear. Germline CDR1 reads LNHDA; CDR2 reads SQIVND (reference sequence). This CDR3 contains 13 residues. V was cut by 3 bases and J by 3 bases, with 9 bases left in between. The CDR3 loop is CASSIELGYEQYF. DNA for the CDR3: TGTGCCAGTAGTATTGAACTTGGCTACGAGCAGTACTTC. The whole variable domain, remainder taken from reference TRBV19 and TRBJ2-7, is DGGITQSPKYLFRKEGQNVTLSCEQNLNHDAMYWYRQDPGQGLRLIYYSQIVNDFQKGDIAEGYSVSREKKESFPLTVTSAQKNPTAFYLCASSIELGYEQYFGPGTRLTVT.

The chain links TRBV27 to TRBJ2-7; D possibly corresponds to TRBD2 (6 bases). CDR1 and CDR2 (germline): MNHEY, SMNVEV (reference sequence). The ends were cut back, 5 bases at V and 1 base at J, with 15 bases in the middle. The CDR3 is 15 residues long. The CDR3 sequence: CASSQGTLGSYEQYF. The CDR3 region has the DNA TGTGCCAGCAGTCAAGGGACTTTAGGATCCTACGAGCAGTACTTC.

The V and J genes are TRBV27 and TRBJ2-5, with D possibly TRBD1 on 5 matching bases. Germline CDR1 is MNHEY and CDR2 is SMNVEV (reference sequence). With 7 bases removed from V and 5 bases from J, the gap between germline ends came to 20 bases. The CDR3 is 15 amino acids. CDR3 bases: TGTGCCAGCACCTCGTTAGGGGCAGGAGAGGAGACCCAGTACTTC. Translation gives CASTSLGAGEETQYF.

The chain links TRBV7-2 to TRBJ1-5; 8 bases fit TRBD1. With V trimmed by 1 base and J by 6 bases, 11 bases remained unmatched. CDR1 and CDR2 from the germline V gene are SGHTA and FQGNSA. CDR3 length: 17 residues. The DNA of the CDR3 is TGTGCCAGCAGCTTAGGGCCACCGGGACAGGCGTCTCAGCCCCAGCATTTT. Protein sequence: CASSLGPPGQASQPQHF.

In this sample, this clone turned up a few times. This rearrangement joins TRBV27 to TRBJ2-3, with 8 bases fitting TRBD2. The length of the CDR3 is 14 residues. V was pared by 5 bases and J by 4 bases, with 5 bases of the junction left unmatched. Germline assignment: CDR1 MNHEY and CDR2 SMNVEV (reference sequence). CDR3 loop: CASSLRRGADTQYF. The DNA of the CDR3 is TGTGCCAGCAGTCTCCGGCGGGGGGCAGATACGCAGTATTTT.

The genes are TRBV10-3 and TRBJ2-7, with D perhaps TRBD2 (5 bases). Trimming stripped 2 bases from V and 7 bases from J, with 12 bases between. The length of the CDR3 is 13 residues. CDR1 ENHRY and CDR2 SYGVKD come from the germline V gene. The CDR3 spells CAISERRAREQYF. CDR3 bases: TGTGCCATCAGTGAGAGGCGGGCCCGGGAGCAGTACTTC.

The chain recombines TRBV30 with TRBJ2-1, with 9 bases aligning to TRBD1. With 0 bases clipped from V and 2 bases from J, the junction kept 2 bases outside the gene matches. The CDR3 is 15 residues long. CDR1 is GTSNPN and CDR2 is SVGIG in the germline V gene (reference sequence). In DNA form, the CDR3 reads TGTGCCTGGAGTGTAGGGACAGGGACCTACAATGAGCAGTTCTTC. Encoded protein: CAWSVGTGTYNEQFF.

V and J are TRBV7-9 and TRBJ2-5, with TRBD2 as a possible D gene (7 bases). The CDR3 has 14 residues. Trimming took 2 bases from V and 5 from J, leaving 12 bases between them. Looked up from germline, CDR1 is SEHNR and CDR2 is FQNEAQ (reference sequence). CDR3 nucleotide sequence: TGTGCCAGCAGCTTAAGGGGGGGCAGTGAGACCCAGTACTTC. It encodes CASSLRGGSETQYF.

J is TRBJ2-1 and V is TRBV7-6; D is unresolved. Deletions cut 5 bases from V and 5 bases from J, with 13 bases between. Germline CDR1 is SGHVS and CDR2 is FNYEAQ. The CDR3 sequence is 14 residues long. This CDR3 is CASSGSIEDNEQFF. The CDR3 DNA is TGTGCCAGCAGCGGCAGCATCGAGGACAATGAGCAGTTCTTC.

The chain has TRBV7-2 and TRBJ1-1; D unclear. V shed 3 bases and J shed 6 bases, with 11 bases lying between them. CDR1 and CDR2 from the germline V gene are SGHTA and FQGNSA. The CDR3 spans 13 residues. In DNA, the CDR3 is TGTGCCAGCAGCTTCACTAGGTTGGCTGAAGCTTTCTTT. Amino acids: CASSFTRLAEAFF.

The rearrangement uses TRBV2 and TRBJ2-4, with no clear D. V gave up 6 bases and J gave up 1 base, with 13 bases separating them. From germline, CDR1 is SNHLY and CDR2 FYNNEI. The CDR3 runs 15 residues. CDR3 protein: CASSAAARAKNIQYF. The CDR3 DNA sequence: TGTGCCAGCAGCGCTGCGGCGCGGGCCAAAAACATTCAGTACTTC.

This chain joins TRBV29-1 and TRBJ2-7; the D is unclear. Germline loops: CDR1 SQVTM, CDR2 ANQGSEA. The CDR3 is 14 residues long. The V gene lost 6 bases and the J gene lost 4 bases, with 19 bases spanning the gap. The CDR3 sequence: CSVTPDNQVYEQYF. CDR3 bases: TGCAGCGTCACCCCTGATAATCAGGTTTACGAGCAGTACTTC.

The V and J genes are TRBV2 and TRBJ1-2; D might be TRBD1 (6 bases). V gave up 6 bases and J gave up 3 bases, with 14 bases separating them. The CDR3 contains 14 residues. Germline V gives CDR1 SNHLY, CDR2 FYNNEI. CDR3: CASSETGPHYGYTF. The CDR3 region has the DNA TGTGCCAGCAGCGAGACAGGACCTCACTATGGCTACACCTTC.

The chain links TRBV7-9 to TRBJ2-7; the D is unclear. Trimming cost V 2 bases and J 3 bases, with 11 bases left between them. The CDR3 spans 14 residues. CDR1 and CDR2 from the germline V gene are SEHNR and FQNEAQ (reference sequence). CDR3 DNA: TGTGCCAGCAGCTTATCCCCTGACAACTACGAGCAGTACTTC. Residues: CASSLSPDNYEQYF.

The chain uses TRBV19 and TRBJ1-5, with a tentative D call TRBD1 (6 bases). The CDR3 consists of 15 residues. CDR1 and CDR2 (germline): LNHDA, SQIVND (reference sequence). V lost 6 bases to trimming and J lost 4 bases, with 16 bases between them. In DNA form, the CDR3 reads TGTGCCAGTAGGACGCCCCGACAGGAAAATCAGCCCCAGCATTTT. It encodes CASRTPRQENQPQHF. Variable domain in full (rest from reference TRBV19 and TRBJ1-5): DGGITQSPKYLFRKEGQNVTLSCEQNLNHDAMYWYRQDPGQGLRLIYYSQIVNDFQKGDIAEGYSVSREKKESFPLTVTSAQKNPTAFYLCASRTPRQENQPQHFGDGTRLSIL.

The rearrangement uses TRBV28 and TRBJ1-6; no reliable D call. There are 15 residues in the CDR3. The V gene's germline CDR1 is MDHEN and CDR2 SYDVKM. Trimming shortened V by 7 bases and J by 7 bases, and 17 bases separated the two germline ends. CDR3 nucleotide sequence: TGTGCCAGCATTGAGCGTCCGGGGTGGAATTCACCCCTCCACTTT. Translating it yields CASIERPGWNSPLHF. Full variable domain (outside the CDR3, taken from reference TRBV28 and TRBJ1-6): DVKVTQSSRYLVKRTGEKVFLECVQDMDHENMFWYRQDPGLGLRLIYFSYDVKMKEKGDIPEGYSVSREKKERFSLILESASTNQTSMYLCASIERPGWNSPLHFGNGTRLTVT.

This CDR3 reads CASSGEGRPSSFRNQPQHF. Here the CDR3 DNA reads TGTGCCAGTAGCGGGGAAGGGCGTCCCTCTTCGTTTCGCAATCAGCCCCAGCATTTT. V usage is TRBV19 and J usage is TRBJ1-5; no clear D. CDR3 length: 19 residues. The germline CDR1 and CDR2 sequences are LNHDA and SQIVND (reference sequence). Trimming removed 6 bases at V and 2 bases at J, with 26 bases between.

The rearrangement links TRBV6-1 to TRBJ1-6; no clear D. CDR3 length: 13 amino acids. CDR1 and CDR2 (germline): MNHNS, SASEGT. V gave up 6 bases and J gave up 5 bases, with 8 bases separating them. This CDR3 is CASSESDNSPLHF. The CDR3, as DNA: TGTGCCAGCAGCGAATCGGATAATTCACCCCTCCACTTT.

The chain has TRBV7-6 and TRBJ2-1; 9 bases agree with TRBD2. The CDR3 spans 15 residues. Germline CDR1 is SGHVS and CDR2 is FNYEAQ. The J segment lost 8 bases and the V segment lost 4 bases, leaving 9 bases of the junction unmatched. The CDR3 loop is CASSSPGLAGHEQFF. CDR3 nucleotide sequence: TGTGCCAGCAGCTCCCCGGGACTAGCAGGGCATGAGCAGTTCTTC.

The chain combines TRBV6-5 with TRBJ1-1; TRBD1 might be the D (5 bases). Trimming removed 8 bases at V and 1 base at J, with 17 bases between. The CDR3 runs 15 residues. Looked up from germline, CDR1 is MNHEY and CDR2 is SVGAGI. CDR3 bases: TGTGCCAGCCCCACCACGGAGGGACCGAACACTGAAGCTTTCTTT. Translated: CASPTTEGPNTEAFF.

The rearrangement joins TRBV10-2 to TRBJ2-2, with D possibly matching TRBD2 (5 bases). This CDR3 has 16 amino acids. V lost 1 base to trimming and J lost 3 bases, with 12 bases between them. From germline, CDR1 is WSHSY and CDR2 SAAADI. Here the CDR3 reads CASSEYGMGDTGELFF. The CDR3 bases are TGCGCCAGCAGTGAGTACGGGATGGGTGACACCGGGGAGCTGTTTTTT.

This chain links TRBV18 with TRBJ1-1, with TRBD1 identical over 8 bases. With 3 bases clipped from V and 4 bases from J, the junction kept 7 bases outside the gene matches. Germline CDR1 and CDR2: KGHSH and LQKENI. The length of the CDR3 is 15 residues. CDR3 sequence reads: CASSPSTGVGTEAFF. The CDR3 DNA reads TGTGCCAGCTCACCCTCGACAGGGGTGGGCACTGAAGCTTTCTTT. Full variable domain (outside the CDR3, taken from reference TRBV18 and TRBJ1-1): NAGVMQNPRHLVRRRGQEARLRCSPMKGHSHVYWYRQLPEEGLKFMVYLQKENIIDESGMPKERFSAEFPKEGPSILRIQQVVRGDSAAYFCASSPSTGVGTEAFFGQGTRLTVV.

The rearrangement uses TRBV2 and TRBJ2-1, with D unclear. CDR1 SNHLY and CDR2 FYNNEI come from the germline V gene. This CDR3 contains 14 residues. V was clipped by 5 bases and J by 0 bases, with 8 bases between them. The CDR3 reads CASSRVSSYNEQFF. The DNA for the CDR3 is TGTGCCAGCAGTCGGGTGAGCTCCTACAATGAGCAGTTCTTC.

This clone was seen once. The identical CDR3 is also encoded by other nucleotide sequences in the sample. In nucleotides, the CDR3 is TGTGCCAGCAGACGAACAGGCACTAACTATGGCTACACCTTC. This encodes CASRRTGTNYGYTF. This sequence joins TRBV6-5 and TRBJ1-2; TRBD1 might be the D (5 bases). The CDR3 loop spans 14 amino acids. V was trimmed by 6 bases and J by 0 bases, leaving 11 bases between them. Germline V gene data show CDR1 as MNHEY and CDR2 as SVGAGI.

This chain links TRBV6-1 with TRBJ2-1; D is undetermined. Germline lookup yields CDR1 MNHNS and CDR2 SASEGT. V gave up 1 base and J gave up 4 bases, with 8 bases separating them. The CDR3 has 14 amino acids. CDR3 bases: TGTGCCAGCAGTGAAGGCCTACTGTACAATGAGCAGTTCTTC. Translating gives CASSEGLLYNEQFF.

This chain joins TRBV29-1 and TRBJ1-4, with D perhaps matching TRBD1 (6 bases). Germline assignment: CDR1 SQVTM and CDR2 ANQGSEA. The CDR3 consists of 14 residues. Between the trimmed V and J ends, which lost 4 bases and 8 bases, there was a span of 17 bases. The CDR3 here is CSVVIRGRDEKLFF. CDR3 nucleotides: TGCAGCGTTGTCATCAGGGGAAGGGACGAAAAACTGTTTTTT.

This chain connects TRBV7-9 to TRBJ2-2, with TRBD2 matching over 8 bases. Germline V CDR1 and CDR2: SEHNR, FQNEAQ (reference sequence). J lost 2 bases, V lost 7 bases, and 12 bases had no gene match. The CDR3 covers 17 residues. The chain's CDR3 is CASTSWGAGDNTGELFF. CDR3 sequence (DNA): TGTGCCAGCACCTCGTGGGGAGCGGGGGACAACACCGGGGAGCTGTTTTTT.

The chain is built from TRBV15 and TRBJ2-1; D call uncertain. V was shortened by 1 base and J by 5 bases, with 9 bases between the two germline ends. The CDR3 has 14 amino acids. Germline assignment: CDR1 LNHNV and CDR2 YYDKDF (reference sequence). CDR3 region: CATSRGSENNEQFF. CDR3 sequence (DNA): TGTGCCACCAGCAGAGGGAGCGAAAACAATGAGCAGTTCTTC.